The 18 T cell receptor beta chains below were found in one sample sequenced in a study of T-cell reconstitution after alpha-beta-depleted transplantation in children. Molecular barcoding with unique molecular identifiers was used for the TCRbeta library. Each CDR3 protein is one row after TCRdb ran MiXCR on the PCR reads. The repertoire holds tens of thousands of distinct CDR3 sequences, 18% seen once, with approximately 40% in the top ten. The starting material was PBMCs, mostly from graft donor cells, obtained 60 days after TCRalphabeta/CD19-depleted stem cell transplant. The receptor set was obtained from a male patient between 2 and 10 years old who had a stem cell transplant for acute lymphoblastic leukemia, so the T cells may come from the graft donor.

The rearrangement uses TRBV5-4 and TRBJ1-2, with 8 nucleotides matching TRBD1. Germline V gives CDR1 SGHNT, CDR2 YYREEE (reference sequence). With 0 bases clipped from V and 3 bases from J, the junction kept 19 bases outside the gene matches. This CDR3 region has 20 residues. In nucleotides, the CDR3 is TGTGCCAGCAGCTTGGAGGGACCCCCGGGACAGGCCCCTCGGCACTATGGCTACACCTTC. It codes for CASSLEGPPGQAPRHYGYTF.

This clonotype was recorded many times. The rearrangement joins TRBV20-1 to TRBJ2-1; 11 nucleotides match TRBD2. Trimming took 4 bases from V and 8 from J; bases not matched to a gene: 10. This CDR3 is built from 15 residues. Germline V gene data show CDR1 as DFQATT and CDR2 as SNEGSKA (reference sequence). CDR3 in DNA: TGCAGTGCTACTCAGCCTAGCGGGAGGATCGATGAGCAGTTCTTC. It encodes CSATQPSGRIDEQFF.

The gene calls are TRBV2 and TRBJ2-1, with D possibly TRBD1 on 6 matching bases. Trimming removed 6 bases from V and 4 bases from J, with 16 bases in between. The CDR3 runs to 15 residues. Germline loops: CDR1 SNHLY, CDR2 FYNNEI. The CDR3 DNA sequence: TGTGCCAGCAGGGTTATGACAGGTCAATACAATGAGCAGTTCTTC. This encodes CASRVMTGQYNEQFF.

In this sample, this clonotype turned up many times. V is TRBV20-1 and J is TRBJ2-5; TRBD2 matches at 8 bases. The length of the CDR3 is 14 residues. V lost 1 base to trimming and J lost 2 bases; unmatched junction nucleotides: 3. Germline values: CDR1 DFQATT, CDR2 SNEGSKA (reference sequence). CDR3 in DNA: TGCAGTGCTAGAGTGCCTAGCGGGCAAGAGACCCAGTACTTC. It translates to CSARVPSGQETQYF.

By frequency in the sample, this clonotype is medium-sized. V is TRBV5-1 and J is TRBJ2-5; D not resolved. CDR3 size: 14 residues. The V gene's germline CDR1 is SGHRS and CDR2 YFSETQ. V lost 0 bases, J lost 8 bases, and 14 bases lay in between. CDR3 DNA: TGCGCCAGCAGCTTGGGGCAGATCGCCTCTACCCAGTACTTC. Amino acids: CASSLGQIASTQYF.

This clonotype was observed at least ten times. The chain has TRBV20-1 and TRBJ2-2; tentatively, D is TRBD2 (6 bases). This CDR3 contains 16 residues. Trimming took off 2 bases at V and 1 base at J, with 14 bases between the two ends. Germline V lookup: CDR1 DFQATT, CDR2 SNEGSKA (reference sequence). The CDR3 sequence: CSARPSWRVNTGELFF. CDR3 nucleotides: TGCAGTGCTAGACCCAGTTGGAGGGTGAACACCGGGGAGCTGTTTTTT.

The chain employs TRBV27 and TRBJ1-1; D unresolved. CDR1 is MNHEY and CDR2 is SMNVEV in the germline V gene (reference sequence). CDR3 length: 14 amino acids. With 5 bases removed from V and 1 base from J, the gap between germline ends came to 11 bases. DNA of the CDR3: TGTGCCAGCAGTCCAAGGGAGCAGAACACTGAAGCTTTCTTT. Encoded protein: CASSPREQNTEAFF.

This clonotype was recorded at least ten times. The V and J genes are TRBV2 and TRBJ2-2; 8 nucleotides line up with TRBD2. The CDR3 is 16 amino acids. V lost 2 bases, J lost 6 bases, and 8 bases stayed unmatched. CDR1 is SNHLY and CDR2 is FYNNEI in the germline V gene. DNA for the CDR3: TGTGCCAGCAGTGAATCCAGCGGGAGAACGGCCGGGGAGCTGTTTTTT. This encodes CASSESSGRTAGELFF.

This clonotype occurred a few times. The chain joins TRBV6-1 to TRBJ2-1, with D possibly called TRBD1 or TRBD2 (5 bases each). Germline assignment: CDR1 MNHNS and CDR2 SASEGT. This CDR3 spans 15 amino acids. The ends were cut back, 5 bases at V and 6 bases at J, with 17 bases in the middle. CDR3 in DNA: TGTGCCAGCAGTCAAACCGGGACGGCTGCCAATGAGCAGTTCTTC. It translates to CASSQTGTAANEQFF.

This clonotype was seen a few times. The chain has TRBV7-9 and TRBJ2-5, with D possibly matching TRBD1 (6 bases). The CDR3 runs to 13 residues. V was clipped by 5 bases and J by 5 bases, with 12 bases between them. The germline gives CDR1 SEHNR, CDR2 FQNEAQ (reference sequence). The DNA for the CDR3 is TGTGCCAGCAGCGCAACGAGGGGGGAGACCCAGTACTTC. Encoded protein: CASSATRGETQYF.

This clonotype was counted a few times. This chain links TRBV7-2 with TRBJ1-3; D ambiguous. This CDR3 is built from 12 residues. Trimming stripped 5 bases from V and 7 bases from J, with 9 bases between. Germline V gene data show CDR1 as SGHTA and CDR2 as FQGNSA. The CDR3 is CASSPTFNTIYF. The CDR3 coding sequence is TGTGCCAGCAGCCCAACTTTCAACACCATATATTTT.

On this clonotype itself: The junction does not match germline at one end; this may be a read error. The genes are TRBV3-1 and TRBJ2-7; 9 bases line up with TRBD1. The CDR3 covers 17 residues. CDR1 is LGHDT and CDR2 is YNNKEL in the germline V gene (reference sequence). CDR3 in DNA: TGTGCCAGCTGCCAAGTCCCGACAGGGGGAGCCTTCTACGAGCAGTACTTC. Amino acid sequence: CASCQVPTGGAFYEQYF.

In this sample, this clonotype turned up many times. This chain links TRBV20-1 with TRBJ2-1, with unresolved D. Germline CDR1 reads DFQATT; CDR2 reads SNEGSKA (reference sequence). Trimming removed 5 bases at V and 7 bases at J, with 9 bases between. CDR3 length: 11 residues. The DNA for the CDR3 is TGCAGTGCTGGGCCCTGGAATGAGCAGTTCTTC. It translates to CSAGPWNEQFF.

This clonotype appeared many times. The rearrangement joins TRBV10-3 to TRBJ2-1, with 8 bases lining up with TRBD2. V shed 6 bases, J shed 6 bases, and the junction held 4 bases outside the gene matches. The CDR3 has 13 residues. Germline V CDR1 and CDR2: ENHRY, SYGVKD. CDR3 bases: TGTGCCATCAGCAGCGGGAGTACCAATGAGCAGTTCTTC. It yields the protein CAISSGSTNEQFF.

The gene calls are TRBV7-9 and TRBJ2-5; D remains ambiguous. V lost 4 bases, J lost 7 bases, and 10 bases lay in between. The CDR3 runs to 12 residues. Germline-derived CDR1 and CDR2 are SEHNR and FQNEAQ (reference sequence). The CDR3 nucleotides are TGTGCCAGCAGCTCCTCCAGTGGGACCCAGTACTTC. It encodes CASSSSSGTQYF.

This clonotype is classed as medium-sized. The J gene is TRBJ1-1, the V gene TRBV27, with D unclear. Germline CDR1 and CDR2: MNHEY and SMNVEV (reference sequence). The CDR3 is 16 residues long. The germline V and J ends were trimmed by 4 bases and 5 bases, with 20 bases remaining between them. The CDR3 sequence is CASSSPKATLRTEAFF. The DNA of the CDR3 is TGTGCCAGCAGTTCCCCAAAAGCCACTCTTCGAACTGAAGCTTTCTTT.

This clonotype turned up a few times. CDR3 residues: CASSSRDGYTF. CDR3 nucleotide sequence: TGTGCCAGCAGCTCCCGTGATGGCTACACCTTC. The chain links TRBV7-2 to TRBJ1-2, with no clear D. Trimming removed 4 bases from V and 6 bases from J, with 6 bases in between. The CDR3 totals 11 residues. The V gene's germline CDR1 is SGHTA and CDR2 FQGNSA.

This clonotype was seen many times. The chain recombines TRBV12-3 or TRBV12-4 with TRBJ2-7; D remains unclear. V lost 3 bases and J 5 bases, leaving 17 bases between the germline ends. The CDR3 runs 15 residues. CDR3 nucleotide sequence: TGTGCCAGCAGTTTCTCTTTAGGGAATTGGCACGAGCAGTACTTC. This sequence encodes CASSFSLGNWHEQYF.